The clone carrying this TCR beta chain was seen a handful of times. Antigen unknown. Multiplex PCR with BIOMED2 TRB-A/B primer pools amplified TRB rearrangements. TCRdb analysed the multiplex PCR reads with MiXCR anew, one entry per CDR3 protein. The sample lists about 6,400 distinct CDR3 sequences, around 26% seen once, with more than 9% in the top ten. Each TRB amplification used about 220-500 ng of genomic DNA from blood. The germline V gene has CDR1 MNHNS and CDR2 SASEGT. The CDR3 contains 14 residues. Between the trimmed V and J ends, which lost 7 bases and 3 bases, there was a span of 16 bases. These data are taken from a study of T and B cells in COVID-19 patients. General observations from the study: Early severe-case samples and blood from mildly ill patients during symptoms were in short supply.

The source material was blood. This clonotype was sampled from a human donor with active COVID-19. V gene TRBV6-1 combines with J gene TRBJ2-7; D may match TRBD1 or TRBD2 (5 bases each). CDR3 sequence reads: CASTRDGGIYEQYF. Written as DNA, the CDR3 is TGTGCCAGCACCCGGGACGGAGGAATCTACGAGCAGTACTTC.